Only one count was recorded for the clone carrying this T cell receptor beta chain. Its antigen remains unidentified. One end of the junction is discordant with germline, which a read error may explain. Prior to thyroid surgery, none of the patients had received any treatment. This specimen belongs to a study of metastatic and nonmetastatic thyroid tumors. Turning to the study itself: Repertoires from blood and tumor or nodule tissue of malignant and benign thyroid patients were compared. Findings of the study overall: Significantly greater TCR beta diversity was reportedly found in malignant thyroid tumors than in benign nodules (in blood and tumor).

Germline V gives CDR1 SGHAT, CDR2 FQNNGV. The CDR3 consists of 15 residues. Per the study methods: Between-group CDR3 differences, defined by clinicopathological status, yielded a distant-metastasis classifier for papillary thyroid cancer. TCRdb re-analyzed the PCR reads through MiXCR. TCRdb's processing, not the authors' own work, is the source of the V and J calls. In the table there are some 21,000 clones, roughly 27% of which are singletons. The sequencing sample was made of tumor tissue. The V and J genes are TRBV11-2 and TRBJ2-1; 8 nucleotides agree with TRBD2. The TCR comes from a male donor with papillary thyroid cancer or a benign thyroid nodule (not recorded which). Some clones in this sample may be carry-over from other donors' samples. The CDR3 coding sequence is TGTGCCAGCAGCGCCTCTAGCGGGCGCTACAATGAGCATTTCTTC. As protein: CASSASSGRYNEHFF.